The rows below give T cell receptor beta chains drawn from one sample of a study of shared clonotypes between healthy human individuals. Some clones are missing from TCRdb's copy, which holds only in-frame ones; the method was immunoSEQ multiplex PCR. Of roughly 2,000,000 clones listed, roughly 95% were seen once; the top ten hold more than 1.5%. The specimen sequenced was naive CD8+ T cells from PBMCs. The origin of the receptors is a man younger than 35 in good health. Some clones in this sample may be carry-over from other donors' samples. The CDR3 runs from the conserved cysteine through the conserved F or W. A D gene is named only where the DNA matches it firmly. Part of the rows lack a size; the others show once, few, many or a class for expanded clones.

TRBV13	NA	NA	TRBJ2-7	CASSYPYEDHSSYEQYF	TGTGCCAGCAGCTACCCTTATGAAGATCACAGCTCCTACGAGCAGTACTTC
TRBV9	NA	NA	TRBJ2-1	CASSVDGNYNEQFF	TGTGCCAGCAGCGTAGATGGGAACTACAATGAGCAGTTCTTC
TRBV16	NA	NA	TRBJ2-5	CASSQTRSETQYF	TGTGCCAGCAGCCAAACTAGAAGTGAGACCCAGTACTTC
TRBV29-1	NA	NA	TRBJ2-7	CSVEDVGNERSYEQYF	TGCAGCGTTGAAGATGTCGGGAACGAGAGGTCCTACGAGCAGTACTTC
TRBV27	NA	NA	TRBJ2-3	CASSPRTDTQYF	TGTGCCAGCAGTCCGCGAACAGATACGCAGTATTTT
TRBV27	NA	NA	TRBJ2-7	CASSLSVMLAYYEQYF	TGTGCCAGCAGTTTATCAGTAATGCTAGCCTACTACGAGCAGTACTTC
TRBV7-8	NA	NA	TRBJ2-7	CASSVGLIQYEQYF	TGTGCCAGCAGCGTCGGACTAATCCAATACGAGCAGTACTTC
TRBV7-9	NA	NA	TRBJ2-1	CASSSGESPSVYNEQFF	TGTGCCAGCAGCTCAGGGGAGTCTCCGAGTGTCTACAATGAGCAGTTCTTC
TRBV5-6	NA	NA	TRBJ2-3	CASSLTHREPDFAQYF	TGTGCCAGCAGCTTGACCCACAGGGAACCAGACTTCGCGCAGTATTTT
TRBV7-9	once	TRBD2	TRBJ2-3	CASSLALASGSITDTQYF	TGTGCCAGCAGCTTAGCGTTGGCTAGCGGGAGTATCACAGATACGCAGTATTTT
TRBV15	NA	TRBD2	TRBJ2-2	CATSSSSGLSAGELFF	TGTGCCACCAGCAGTTCTAGCGGACTAAGTGCCGGGGAGCTGTTTTTT
TRBV6-6	NA	NA	TRBJ2-7	CASSWSGYEQYF	TGTGCCAGCAGTTGGTCTGGGTACGAGCAGTACTTC
TRBV29-1	NA	TRBD2	TRBJ2-1	CSVDPVASGRNEQFF	TGCAGCGTTGATCCTGTGGCTAGCGGGAGGAATGAGCAGTTCTTC
TRBV5-4	NA	NA	TRBJ1-5	CASSLDQGFGQPQHF	TGTGCCAGCAGCTTGGATCAGGGTTTTGGTCAGCCCCAGCATTTT
TRBV27	once	NA	TRBJ1-2	CASSQNPGPGFYGYTF	TGTGCCAGCAGTCAGAATCCGGGACCTGGGTTCTATGGCTACACCTTC
TRBV30	NA	TRBD1	TRBJ1-3	CAWSVGRGSGNTIYF	TGTGCCTGGAGTGTTGGCAGGGGGTCTGGAAACACCATATATTTT
TRBV4-1	NA	NA	TRBJ2-7	CASSHPKGTATYEQYF	TGCGCCAGCAGCCATCCTAAGGGGACGGCGACCTACGAGCAGTACTTC
TRBV28	NA	NA	TRBJ2-3	CASSLRASTDTQYF	TGTGCCAGCAGTTTGCGGGCAAGCACAGATACGCAGTATTTT
TRBV13	NA	NA	TRBJ2-7	CASSLGGSGNYEQYF	TGTGCCAGCAGCTTAGGGGGTAGCGGCAACTACGAGCAGTACTTC